The 27 T cell receptor beta chains reported below all come from one sample, sequenced in a study of response to subunit inactivated influenza vaccine. TCRdb recomputed calls from the RT-PCR reads with MiXCR, one row per CDR3 protein. The data contain about 540,000 distinct CDR3 sequences, around 15% of them singletons. The source was PBMCs from blood, collected about 13 days after vaccination. These receptors came from a man aged 50-59 years who received an inactivated influenza vaccine.

This clonotype has a handful of counts. J is TRBJ2-1 and V is TRBV19; 7 bases line up with TRBD2. CDR1 LNHDA and CDR2 SQIVND come from the germline V gene (reference sequence). V shed 0 bases and J 5 bases; nucleotides not matched to a gene: 10. This CDR3 has 17 amino acids. CDR3 nucleotide sequence: TGTGCCAGTAGTATAGATCTGGCTAGCGGATACCACAATGAGCAGTTCTTC. This encodes CASSIDLASGYHNEQFF. The full variable domain, in which reference TRBV19 and TRBJ2-1 provide the parts outside the CDR3, is DGGITQSPKYLFRKEGQNVTLSCEQNLNHDAMYWYRQDPGQGLRLIYYSQIVNDFQKGDIAEGYSVSREKKESFPLTVTSAQKNPTAFYLCASSIDLASGYHNEQFFGPGTRLTVL.

The chain has TRBV12-3 or TRBV12-4 and TRBJ2-3, with a weak D call TRBD2 (5 bases). The CDR3 is 17 amino acids. V lost 6 bases and J lost 0, with 19 bases in between. The CDR3 protein is CASSLDDPRGSTDTQYF. The CDR3 nucleotides read TGTGCCAGCAGCCTAGACGACCCCCGAGGGAGCACAGATACGCAGTATTTT.

This clonotype showed up just a few times. The gene calls are TRBV5-5 and TRBJ2-1; D gene ambiguous. Germline CDR1 SGHKS, CDR2 YYEKEE (reference sequence). Deletions cut 2 bases from V and 1 base from J, with 10 bases between. The CDR3 consists of 15 residues. The chain's CDR3 is CASSFPRQSYNEQFF. Here the CDR3 DNA reads TGTGCCAGCAGCTTTCCCCGCCAATCCTACAATGAGCAGTTCTTC. Full variable domain (remainder filled in from reference TRBV5-5 and TRBJ2-1): DAGVTQSPTHLIKTRGQQVTLRCSPISGHKSVSWYQQVLGQGPQFIFQYYEKEERGRGNFPDRFSARQFPNYSSELNVNALLLGDSALYLCASSFPRQSYNEQFFGPGTRLTVL.

The chain uses TRBV15 and TRBJ1-3; the D gene is possibly TRBD1 (5 bases). Germline lookup yields CDR1 LNHNV and CDR2 YYDKDF (reference sequence). Trimming stripped 1 base from V and 4 bases from J, with 11 bases between. The CDR3 has 15 amino acids. CDR3 sequence reads: CATSRVAGPGNTIYF. The CDR3 DNA sequence: TGTGCCACCAGCAGAGTGGCAGGGCCCGGAAACACCATATATTTT. The full variable domain, rest sourced from reference TRBV15 and TRBJ1-3, is DAMVIQNPRYQVTQFGKPVTLSCSQTLNHNVMYWYQQKSSQAPKLLFHYYDKDFNNEADTPDNFQSRRPNTSFCFLDIRSPGLGDTAMYLCATSRVAGPGNTIYFGEGSWLTVV.

This clonotype was picked up a small number of times. V usage is TRBV2 and J usage is TRBJ2-5, with a weak D call TRBD1 (5 bases). V lost 6 bases and J lost 5, with 16 bases in between. This CDR3 region has 14 residues. In germline, CDR1 is SNHLY, CDR2 FYNNEI. This chain's CDR3 is CASRQDHSQETQYF. CDR3 nucleotide sequence: TGTGCCAGCAGACAGGACCACTCTCAGGAGACCCAGTACTTC.

The chain has TRBV14 and TRBJ2-1, with 7 bases matching TRBD1. Per the germline V gene, CDR1 is SGHDN and CDR2 is FVKESK. V shed 2 bases, J shed 9 bases, and the junction held 7 bases outside the gene matches. CDR3 size: 14 residues. This CDR3 is CASSQSWTGGEQFF. CDR3 in DNA: TGTGCCAGCAGCCAATCCTGGACAGGTGGTGAGCAGTTCTTC.

This clonotype was detected many times. This chain connects TRBV27 to TRBJ2-1; TRBD2 is a possible D gene (5 bases). V gave up 2 bases and J gave up 6 bases, with 20 bases separating them. This CDR3 has 17 residues. Germline V gene sequence: CDR1 MNHEY, CDR2 SMNVEV (reference sequence). Here the CDR3 reads CASSLRTPGNRPNEQFF. The CDR3 coding sequence is TGTGCCAGCAGTTTACGAACCCCGGGAAATAGGCCCAATGAGCAGTTCTTC.

This clonotype has ten or more counts. V gene TRBV10-3 combines with J gene TRBJ2-7; the D gene is possibly TRBD2 (5 bases). Germline V lookup: CDR1 ENHRY, CDR2 SYGVKD. This CDR3 spans 12 amino acids. V gave up 7 bases and J gave up 6 bases, with 13 bases separating them. The CDR3 DNA reads TGTGCCATCACCACGTGGAGCGGCGAGCAGTACTTC. Protein: CAITTWSGEQYF.

This clonotype came up many times. The V call is TRBV7-3, the J call TRBJ1-1; no definite D call. From germline, CDR1 is SGHTA and CDR2 FQGTGA. Trimming took 5 bases from V and 0 from J, leaving 13 bases between them. The CDR3 has 15 residues. DNA for the CDR3: TGTGCCAGCAGCACTCGGCCAGACATGAACACTGAAGCTTTCTTT. Amino acids: CASSTRPDMNTEAFF.

This clonotype was observed many times. The chain is built from TRBV4-1 and TRBJ1-5; D unclear. Germline-derived CDR1 and CDR2 are MGHRA and YSYEKL. Trimming removed 3 bases at V and 9 bases at J, with 12 bases between. The CDR3 sequence is 13 residues long. This CDR3 is CASSHSGVRPQHF. CDR3 sequence (DNA): TGCGCCAGCAGCCATTCAGGTGTTAGGCCCCAGCATTTT.

The chain combines TRBV11-2 with TRBJ2-1; 8 bases match TRBD2. The V gene end was trimmed by 3 bases and the J gene end by 7 bases; junction bases not matched to a gene: 8. Germline CDR1 is SGHAT and CDR2 is FQNNGV. CDR3 size: 15 residues. As DNA, the CDR3 is TGTGCCAGCAGCTTCCGGGGGGGGTGGGGGAATGAGCAGTTCTTC. This encodes CASSFRGGWGNEQFF.

This clonotype was recorded many times. The gene calls are TRBV12-3 or TRBV12-4 and TRBJ2-1, with TRBD2 matching 9 bases. This CDR3 is 15 amino acids long. V lost 2 bases to trimming and J lost 9 bases; unmatched junction nucleotides: 8. The CDR3 DNA follows: TGTGCCAGCAGTTTATTGGGCGGGGGGGCCGTTGAGCAGTTCTTC. Its translation: CASSLLGGGAVEQFF.

The chain links TRBV20-1 to TRBJ2-2; D gene ambiguous. V shed 5 bases and J shed 1 base, with 11 bases lying between them. The CDR3 has 14 residues. Germline V gene data show CDR1 as DFQATT and CDR2 as SNEGSKA (reference sequence). The CDR3 nucleotides read TGCAGTGCTCCCTATACCCTGAACACCGGGGAGCTGTTTTTT. Translated, it gives CSAPYTLNTGELFF.

This clonotype has a handful of counts. J is TRBJ2-2 and V is TRBV27, with D unclear. CDR1 is MNHEY and CDR2 is SMNVEV in the germline V gene (reference sequence). This CDR3 has 15 residues. The V end was cut by 6 bases, the J end by 5 bases, with 16 bases between. CDR3 in DNA: TGTGCCAGCAGCCCATATCCGGATTTAACCGGGGAGCTGTTTTTT. Protein sequence: CASSPYPDLTGELFF.

This clonotype occurred a few times. The chain combines TRBV20-1 with TRBJ2-5; D uncertain. V dropped 0 bases and J dropped 5 bases, with 10 bases sitting between them. The CDR3 loop spans 13 amino acids. The germline CDR1 and CDR2 sequences are DFQATT and SNEGSKA (reference sequence). This CDR3 reads CSARDERVETQYF. The CDR3 DNA follows: TGCAGTGCTAGAGATGAACGGGTTGAGACCCAGTACTTC.

V and J are TRBV12-3 or TRBV12-4 and TRBJ2-1; D assignment may be TRBD1 or TRBD2 (5 bases each). The CDR3 is 12 residues long. V was trimmed by 6 bases and J by 7 bases, leaving 10 bases between them. CDR3 in amino acids: CASRGGGNEQFF. The CDR3 DNA is TGTGCCAGCAGAGGTGGGGGAAATGAGCAGTTCTTC.

The chain has TRBV4-1 and TRBJ2-5; tentative D call: TRBD1 (6 bases). Germline V CDR1 and CDR2: MGHRA, YSYEKL. The CDR3 extends over 16 amino acids. V was pared by 4 bases and J by 5 bases, with 20 bases between. The CDR3 sequence: CASSRYPGQTAETQYF. The CDR3 nucleotides are TGCGCCAGCAGCCGATATCCCGGACAGACGGCGGAGACCCAGTACTTC.

This clonotype was recorded a few times. The chain employs TRBV25-1 and TRBJ2-3; tentatively, D is TRBD2 (5 bases). V was trimmed by 2 bases and J by 6 bases, leaving 12 bases between them. CDR3 length: 14 residues. Looked up from germline, CDR1 is MGHDK and CDR2 is SYGVNS. The CDR3 is CASSETRVGDTQYF. Here the CDR3 DNA reads TGTGCCAGCAGTGAAACGAGGGTAGGGGATACGCAGTATTTT.

In this sample, this clonotype turned up a few times. This sequence joins TRBV7-6 and TRBJ2-5; 16 bases map to TRBD2. This CDR3 is 18 amino acids long. Germline CDR1 and CDR2: SGHVS and FNYEAQ. V lost 5 bases, J lost 3 bases, and 9 bases stayed unmatched. The CDR3 here is CASSPGLAGGANKETQYF. The CDR3 nucleotides read TGTGCCAGCAGCCCGGGACTAGCGGGAGGGGCAAACAAAGAGACCCAGTACTTC.

This rearrangement joins TRBV5-6 to TRBJ2-3, with 9 positions matching TRBD2. Per the germline V gene, CDR1 is SGHDT and CDR2 is YYEEEE. J lost 4 bases, V lost 4 bases, and 7 bases had no gene match. The CDR3 length is 15 residues. The CDR3: CASSRSGSVSDTQYF. The CDR3 DNA follows: TGTGCCAGCAGCCGTAGCGGGAGCGTGTCAGATACGCAGTATTTT. The full variable domain, in which reference TRBV5-6 and TRBJ2-3 provide the parts outside the CDR3, is DAGVTQSPTHLIKTRGQQVTLRCSPKSGHDTVSWYQQALGQGPQFIFQYYEEEERQRGNFPDRFSGHQFPNYSSELNVNALLLGDSALYLCASSRSGSVSDTQYFGPGTRLTVL.

The chain links TRBV11-2 to TRBJ2-2; D gene ambiguous. The germline CDR1 and CDR2 sequences are SGHAT and FQNNGV. Trimming removed 5 bases at V and 1 base at J, with 11 bases between. The CDR3 has 15 residues. CDR3 loop: CASSRIKGNTGELFF. CDR3 coding DNA: TGTGCCAGCAGCCGCATTAAGGGGAACACCGGGGAGCTGTTTTTT.

This clonotype was seen only a few times. J is TRBJ2-4 and V is TRBV11-2; D may be TRBD2 (7 bases). The V gene's germline CDR1 is SGHAT and CDR2 FQNNGV. Trimming stripped 0 bases from V and 1 base from J, with 10 bases between. The CDR3 runs to 16 residues. The CDR3 sequence is CASSLDGGAAKNIQYF. The CDR3 DNA reads TGTGCCAGCAGCTTAGATGGGGGGGCGGCCAAAAACATTCAGTACTTC.

This clonotype was observed a handful of times. The J gene is TRBJ2-1, the V gene TRBV29-1, with a weak D call TRBD1 (6 bases). There are 14 residues in the CDR3. V was pared by 4 bases and J by 7 bases, with 17 bases between. Per germline, CDR1 SQVTM and CDR2 ANQGSEA. The CDR3 loop reads CSVVGQGLWNEQFF. CDR3 in DNA: TGCAGCGTTGTCGGTCAGGGGCTTTGGAATGAGCAGTTCTTC.

This clonotype was counted a few times. The gene calls are TRBV3-1 and TRBJ1-6; D unresolved. The germline CDR1 and CDR2 sequences are LGHDT and YNNKEL (reference sequence). V shed 1 base and J shed 7 bases, with 8 bases lying between them. This CDR3 region has 14 residues. CDR3 nucleotides: TGTGCCAGCAGCCAAGGGACGGGCAATTCACCCCTCCACTTT. Its protein product is CASSQGTGNSPLHF.

The chain has TRBV11-1 and TRBJ2-5; 12 bases agree with TRBD1. V shed 5 bases, J shed 2 bases, and the junction held 12 bases outside the gene matches. In germline, CDR1 is SGHAT, CDR2 FQDESV (reference sequence). The CDR3 covers 18 residues. CDR3 in DNA: TGTGCCAGCAGCCAACCCGGGACAGGGGGCACCTTTCAAGAGACCCAGTACTTC. This sequence encodes CASSQPGTGGTFQETQYF.

The chain couples TRBV30 to TRBJ2-4; the D is unclear. The CDR3 loop spans 14 amino acids. Germline-derived CDR1 and CDR2 are GTSNPN and SVGIG (reference sequence). V was pared by 2 bases and J by 0 bases, with 8 bases between. The CDR3 reads CAWSLNIAKNIQYF. Written as DNA, the CDR3 is TGTGCCTGGAGTCTAAACATAGCCAAAAACATTCAGTACTTC.

This clonotype was seen more than once but under ten times. The chain couples TRBV5-1 to TRBJ2-7, with TRBD1 matching 7 bases. Losses at the gene ends were 4 bases for V and 4 bases for J; bases not matched to a gene: 8. The CDR3 covers 14 residues. The germline gives CDR1 SGHRS, CDR2 YFSETQ. The CDR3 sequence: CASSRQGENYEQYF. CDR3 sequence (DNA): TGCGCCAGCAGCAGGCAGGGGGAAAATTACGAGCAGTACTTC.